These T cell receptor beta chains were read from a single sample in a study of T cells after yellow fever vaccination. Each CDR3 protein gets one entry after TCRdb re-called the 5' RACE reads with MiXCR. The sample lists approximately 250,000 distinct CDR3 sequences; approximately 6.7% were seen once. This specimen consisted of CD4+ T cells sorted from PBMCs, obtained on the day of the yellow fever booster vaccination. These receptors all come from a man in his thirties or forties who received the YFV17D yellow fever vaccine. Each CDR3 is given with its conserved first and last residue. A D gene is named only where the DNA matches it firmly. Clone size is given for some rows only: seen once, a few or many times, or a class if the clone is expanded.

V: TRBV27; size: NA; D: NA; J: TRBJ2-7; CDR3: CASSAGQSLYEQYF; DNA: TGTGCCAGCAGTGCCGGACAGTCTCTCTACGAGCAGTACTTC
V: TRBV5-1; size: many; D: TRBD1; J: TRBJ2-2; CDR3: CASSLDRANTGELFF; DNA: TGTGCTAGCAGCTTAGACAGGGCGAACACCGGGGAGCTGTTTTTT
V: TRBV6-5; size: many; D: NA; J: TRBJ2-3; CDR3: CASRGSTDTQYF; DNA: TGTGCCAGCAGAGGGAGCACAGATACGCAGTATTTT
V: TRBV3-1; size: NA; D: TRBD2; J: TRBJ2-5; CDR3: CASSQDGSGRAGETQYF; DNA: TGTGCCAGCAGCCAAGATGGTAGCGGGAGGGCCGGGGAGACCCAGTACTTC
V: TRBV19; size: NA; D: TRBD2; J: TRBJ2-2; CDR3: CASRPSGIRTSGELFF; DNA: TGTGCCAGTAGACCTAGCGGGATACGAACCTCCGGGGAGCTGTTTTTT
V: TRBV3-1; size: NA; D: TRBD1; J: TRBJ1-1; CDR3: CASSPGTGGTEAFF; DNA: TGTGCCAGCAGCCCCGGGACAGGGGGTACTGAAGCTTTCTTT
V: TRBV5-1; size: NA; D: TRBD2; J: TRBJ2-1; CDR3: CASSRGTSGAYGEQFF; DNA: TGCGCCAGCAGCCGGGGGACTAGCGGGGCCTACGGGGAGCAGTTCTTC
V: TRBV27; size: many; D: NA; J: TRBJ2-6; CDR3: CASKESGAGANVLTF; DNA: TGTGCCAGTAAAGAGTCAGGGGCTGGGGCCAACGTCCTGACTTTC
V: TRBV28; size: NA; D: NA; J: TRBJ2-6; CDR3: CASSSSSLRSGANVLTF; DNA: TGTGCCAGCAGTTCGAGCAGCCTCCGCTCTGGGGCCAACGTCCTGACTTTC
V: TRBV5-1; size: few; D: TRBD2; J: TRBJ2-7; CDR3: CASSLERGASYEQYF; DNA: TGCGCCAGCAGCTTGGAGCGGGGAGCCTCCTACGAGCAGTACTTC
V: TRBV7-2; size: NA; D: TRBD2; J: TRBJ2-3; CDR3: CASSSGTSGWGDTQYF; DNA: TGTGCCAGCAGCTCCGGGACTAGCGGGTGGGGGGATACGCAGTATTTT
V: TRBV6-5; size: NA; D: NA; J: TRBJ1-2; CDR3: CASSYNRKTYGYTF; DNA: TGTGCCAGCAGTTATAACAGGAAAACCTATGGCTACACCTTC
V: TRBV6-1; size: few; D: TRBD1; J: TRBJ2-7; CDR3: CASWEKGQGSGEQYF; DNA: TGTGCCAGTTGGGAAAAAGGACAGGGCAGCGGCGAGCAGTACTTC
V: TRBV18; size: NA; D: TRBD1; J: TRBJ1-5; CDR3: CASSEMTGNSNQPQHF; DNA: TGTGCCAGCTCGGAAATGACAGGGAATAGCAATCAGCCCCAGCATTTT
V: TRBV6-2/TRBV6-3; size: few; D: TRBD1; J: TRBJ2-7; CDR3: CASRNTGDYEQYF; DNA: TGTGCCAGCAGAAATACAGGGGACTACGAGCAGTACTTC
V: TRBV5-6; size: NA; D: NA; J: TRBJ1-6; CDR3: CASSLVRRTNSPLHF; DNA: TGTGCCAGCAGCTTGGTTCGCAGGACGAATTCACCCCTCCACTTT
V: TRBV6-6; size: many; D: NA; J: TRBJ2-1; CDR3: CASGGVGNEQFF; DNA: TGTGCCAGCGGAGGGGTGGGCAATGAGCAGTTCTTC
V: TRBV20-1; size: NA; D: NA; J: TRBJ1-4; CDR3: CSARSGTRNEKLFF; DNA: TGCAGTGCTCGCTCCGGGACAAGAAATGAAAAACTGTTTTTT
V: TRBV4-3; size: many; D: TRBD1; J: TRBJ2-7; CDR3: CASSRRTGGENSYEQYF; DNA: TGCGCCAGCAGCCGCCGGACAGGGGGCGAAAACTCCTACGAGCAGTACTTC
V: TRBV6-2/TRBV6-3; size: NA; D: NA; J: TRBJ1-1; CDR3: CASSYNKVAEAFF; DNA: TGTGCCAGCAGTTACAATAAGGTCGCTGAAGCTTTCTTT
V: TRBV7-2; size: NA; D: TRBD2; J: TRBJ2-7; CDR3: CASSQGLAGAGYEQYF; DNA: TGTGCCAGCAGCCAGGGGCTAGCGGGAGCGGGCTACGAGCAGTACTTC
V: TRBV7-2; size: many; D: NA; J: TRBJ2-3; CDR3: CASSLKGRTDTQYF; DNA: TGTGCCAGCAGCTTAAAGGGTCGGACAGATACGCAGTATTTT
V: TRBV15; size: many; D: NA; J: TRBJ1-4; CDR3: CATSTPKRTVRKLFF; DNA: TGTGCCACCAGCACCCCTAAAAGGACAGTTCGAAAACTGTTTTTT
V: TRBV9; size: few; D: TRBD2; J: TRBJ2-3; CDR3: CASSVTLGSGRQADTQYF; DNA: TGTGCCAGCAGCGTAACCCTGGGGAGCGGGAGGCAGGCAGATACGCAGTATTTT
V: TRBV12-3/TRBV12-4; size: many; D: NA; J: TRBJ2-1; CDR3: CASSPTLEPYNEQFF; DNA: TGTGCCAGCAGTCCGACACTAGAACCCTACAATGAGCAGTTCTTC
V: TRBV30; size: few; D: TRBD2; J: TRBJ2-7; CDR3: CAWRRLANYEQYF; DNA: TGTGCCTGGAGACGACTAGCAAACTACGAGCAGTACTTC
V: TRBV20-1; size: NA; D: NA; J: TRBJ2-2; CDR3: CSATQQGRLSGELFF; DNA: TGCAGTGCTACCCAACAGGGAAGGTTATCCGGGGAGCTGTTTTTT
V: TRBV20-1; size: many; D: TRBD1; J: TRBJ2-2; CDR3: CSAMTGRENTGELFF; DNA: TGCAGTGCTATGACAGGGCGAGAGAACACCGGGGAGCTGTTTTTT
V: TRBV14; size: many; D: NA; J: TRBJ2-3; CDR3: CASSQSQPTDTQYF; DNA: TGTGCCAGCAGCCAATCACAGCCCACAGATACGCAGTATTTT
V: TRBV7-2; size: many; D: NA; J: TRBJ2-7; CDR3: CASSNYRTKSYEQYF; DNA: TGTGCCAGCAGCAACTACCGGACAAAGAGCTACGAGCAGTACTTC
V: TRBV7-7; size: many; D: NA; J: TRBJ2-7; CDR3: CASSLGSGPYEQYF; DNA: TGTGCCAGCAGCTTAGGCTCGGGCCCCTACGAGCAGTACTTC
V: TRBV19; size: few; D: NA; J: TRBJ1-5; CDR3: CASSMVRTGNQPQHF; DNA: TGTGCCAGTAGTATGGTTCGGACGGGCAATCAGCCCCAGCATTTT
V: TRBV5-1; size: many; D: NA; J: TRBJ2-1; CDR3: CASSLDYEQFF; DNA: TGCGCCAGCAGCTTGGACTATGAGCAGTTCTTC
V: TRBV6-1; size: many; D: TRBD1; J: TRBJ1-1; CDR3: CASTKNRGSNTEAFF; DNA: TGTGCCAGCACCAAAAACAGGGGGTCGAACACTGAAGCTTTCTTT
V: TRBV7-9; size: few; D: TRBD1; J: TRBJ2-5; CDR3: CASSRQGSETQYF; DNA: TGTGCCAGCAGCAGACAGGGTTCGGAGACCCAGTACTTC
V: TRBV12-3/TRBV12-4; size: many; D: NA; J: TRBJ2-1; CDR3: CASSFGVGPQGRRNEQFF; DNA: TGTGCCAGCAGTTTCGGGGTTGGTCCGCAGGGGCGTAGAAATGAGCAGTTCTTC